Sequencing of this T cell receptor beta chain was carried out in a study of blood T cell repertoires in COVID-19. Some clones are missing from TCRdb's copy, which holds only in-frame ones; the method was immunoSEQ multiplex PCR. This sample yields around 250,000 clones, of which approximately 89% are seen a single time; around 3% belongs to the top ten. Trimming removed 3 bases from V and 5 bases from J, with 8 bases in between. The length of the CDR3 is 13 residues. CDR1 MNHEY and CDR2 SVGEGT come from the germline V gene. Study members were between about 18 and 95 years old and lived in 20 to 30 US regions.

The origin of this receptor is a woman between 35 and 50 years old who had been exposed to COVID-19. The sequencing input was PBMCs or T cells enriched from blood (not recorded which). The V gene is TRBV6-2 or TRBV6-3, the J gene TRBJ1-5; D might be TRBD1 (5 bases). CDR3 sequence: CASSYRGHQPQHF. The DNA for the CDR3 is TGTGCCAGCAGTTATAGGGGCCATCAGCCCCAGCATTTT.